Listed below are T cell receptor beta chains from one sample, sequenced in a study of blood T cells in healthy people across ages. One entry per CDR3 protein, called by TCRdb with MiXCR from the 5' RACE reads. The table has more than 750,000 distinct CDR3 sequences, just under 30% seen once. These same data were also listed under a study on T cells of mothers and their children.

Sequencing used blood. All receptors derive from a woman between 40 and 50 years old in good health. The CDR3 runs from the conserved cysteine through the conserved F or W. Each record gives: J gene, V gene, clone size, D gene, CDR3 protein, CDR3 DNA. The D gene is left open where the match is weak. Not all rows give a size; the values are once, few, many and, for expanded clones, a class.

TRBJ2-7 TRBV20-1 many TRBD1 CSASRPGTGGEQYF TGCAGTGCTTCTAGACCCGGGACAGGGGGCGAGCAGTACTTC
TRBJ2-1 TRBV7-2 many TRBD1 CASSLGVGTGGEQFF TGTGCCAGCAGCTTAGGAGTTGGGACAGGGGGTGAGCAGTTCTTC
TRBJ1-1 TRBV7-2 NA TRBD1 CASSSRTGRFTEAFF TGTGCCAGCAGCTCTCGGACAGGGCGGTTTACTGAAGCTTTCTTT
TRBJ2-7 TRBV3-1 NA NA CASSHRRGNEQYF TGTGCCAGCAGCCATCGCAGGGGCAACGAGCAGTACTTC
TRBJ2-7 TRBV12-3/TRBV12-4 many NA CASSPLATDSYEQYF TGTGCCAGCAGTCCCCTTGCCACTGATTCCTACGAGCAGTACTTC
TRBJ2-7 TRBV6-4 NA NA CASSDRGGPLDEQYF TGTGCCAGCAGTGACCGCGGGGGCCCCCTAGACGAGCAGTACTTC
TRBJ2-7 TRBV5-1 few TRBD2 CASSASGGYEQYF TGCGCCAGCAGCGCCTCGGGGGGCTACGAGCAGTACTTC
TRBJ2-7 TRBV20-1 NA TRBD2 CSAPGTSGNPYEQYF TGCAGTGCTCCAGGGACTAGCGGGAATCCCTACGAGCAGTACTTC
TRBJ2-7 TRBV7-9 many TRBD1 CASSKGAHSTDEQYF TGTGCCAGCAGTAAGGGGGCCCACAGTACCGACGAGCAGTACTTC
TRBJ2-1 TRBV6-6 few TRBD2 CASTLAGAGNEQFF TGTGCCAGTACCCTAGCGGGGGCAGGCAATGAGCAGTTCTTC
TRBJ1-1 TRBV19 NA NA CASQIQGSAEAFF TGTGCCAGTCAAATTCAGGGGAGCGCTGAAGCTTTCTTT
TRBJ1-6 TRBV7-9 few NA CASSSGTVYSPLHF TGTGCCAGCAGCTCCGGGACGGTGTATTCACCCCTCCACTTT
TRBJ2-6 TRBV28 many NA CASSLPLGSGANVLTF TGTGCCAGCAGTCTCCCCTTGGGCTCTGGGGCCAACGTCCTGACTTTC
TRBJ2-7 TRBV7-9 many NA CASSSPGANEQYF TGTGCCAGCAGCTCTCCAGGGGCGAACGAGCAGTACTTC
TRBJ2-5 TRBV12-3/TRBV12-4 many TRBD2 CASSLDRTSRETQYF TGTGCCAGCAGTTTAGACCGGACTAGCAGAGAGACCCAGTACTTC
TRBJ2-3 TRBV12-3/TRBV12-4 NA TRBD2 CANSTLLAGGTDTQYF TGTGCCAACAGCACACTCCTAGCGGGGGGCACAGATACGCAGTATTTT
TRBJ2-7 TRBV7-2 many NA CASSPRAPNEQYF TGTGCCAGCAGCCCCCGGGCGCCCAACGAGCAGTACTTC
TRBJ1-2 TRBV15 NA NA CATSKEANYGYTF TGTGCCACCAGCAAGGAGGCCAACTATGGCTACACCTTC
TRBJ2-3 TRBV6-2/TRBV6-3 NA TRBD2 CASKASGGTDTQYF TGTGCCAGCAAGGCTAGCGGGGGGACAGATACGCAGTATTTT
TRBJ2-1 TRBV10-3 NA TRBD1 CAISDSGQGHNEQFF TGTGCCATCAGTGACTCGGGACAGGGACACAATGAGCAGTTCTTC
TRBJ2-7 TRBV12-3/TRBV12-4 few NA CASTPGGSDRYF TGTGCCAGCACCCCCGGGGGAAGTGATCGGTACTTC
TRBJ2-1 TRBV28 many NA CASGRGASYNEQFF TGTGCCAGCGGACGGGGGGCCTCCTACAATGAGCAGTTCTTC
TRBJ1-6 TRBV9 many NA CASSVVGINSPLHF TGTGCCAGCAGCGTAGTGGGGATTAATTCACCCCTCCACTTT
TRBJ1-6 TRBV10-3 many TRBD1 CAISEFGTGSYNSPLHF TGTGCCATCAGTGAGTTCGGGACAGGGTCCTATAATTCACCCCTCCACTTT
TRBJ1-1 TRBV7-9 NA NA CASSPQTGYGGAFF TGTGCCAGCAGCCCCCAAACTGGGTACGGGGGAGCTTTCTTT
TRBJ1-5 TRBV28 NA NA CAGRDLNQPQHF TGTGCCGGCAGAGACCTCAATCAGCCCCAGCATTTT
TRBJ2-3 TRBV13 many TRBD2 CASSLGTSWMADTQYF TGTGCCAGCAGCCTAGGGACTAGCTGGATGGCAGATACGCAGTATTTT
TRBJ1-5 TRBV3-1 many NA CASSQRDTGQPQHF TGTGCCAGCAGCCAACGGGACACGGGGCAGCCCCAGCATTTT
TRBJ2-4 TRBV4-1 many TRBD1 CASSQTGQMGDIQYF TGCGCCAGCAGCCAAACGGGACAGATGGGAGACATTCAGTACTTC
TRBJ2-5 TRBV27 NA NA CASSSRLGGAGETQYF TGTGCCAGCAGTTCTCGGTTGGGGGGGGCTGGGGAGACCCAGTACTTC
TRBJ1-2 TRBV3-1 NA NA CASSQGRGKNYGYTF TGTGCCAGCAGCCAAGGGAGGGGGAAGAACTATGGCTACACCTTC
TRBJ2-5 TRBV20-1 few TRBD2 CSADGLAEETQYF TGCAGTGCCGACGGACTAGCGGAAGAGACCCAGTACTTC
TRBJ2-5 TRBV5-1 many TRBD2 CASSLGLAAIQETQYF TGCGCCAGCAGCTTGGGACTAGCGGCTATACAAGAGACCCAGTACTTC
TRBJ1-1 TRBV5-1 NA NA CASSLLGNPSAFF TGCGCCAGCAGCTTGTTAGGGAATCCGAGCGCTTTCTTT
TRBJ2-7 TRBV28 few TRBD2 CASSRRGGQDYEQYF TGTGCCAGCAGCCGTCGCGGGGGGCAGGACTACGAGCAGTACTTC
TRBJ2-5 TRBV6-4 many NA CASSPSMGGVQETQYF TGTGCCAGCTCCCCCTCGATGGGGGGCGTCCAAGAGACCCAGTACTTC
TRBJ1-3 TRBV7-2 NA NA CASSLGGPQSGNTIYF TGTGCCAGCAGCTTAGGGGGGCCTCAATCTGGAAACACCATATATTTT
TRBJ1-2 TRBV4-2 few NA CASSQDSRYGYTF TGTGCCAGCAGCCAAGATTCCCGGTATGGCTACACCTTC
TRBJ2-1 TRBV7-2 NA TRBD2 CASSLAGTSGGFSYNEQFF TGTGCCAGCAGCTTGGCCGGGACTAGCGGGGGCTTCTCCTACAATGAGCAGTTCTTC
TRBJ1-2 TRBV6-5 NA TRBD1 CATLQGYGEANCGYTF TGTGCCACCTTACAGGGGTATGGGGAAGCTAACTGTGGCTACACCTTC
TRBJ1-6 TRBV9 many NA CASSVDLGLNSPLHF TGTGCCAGCAGCGTAGACTTAGGGTTAAATTCACCCCTCCACTTT
TRBJ2-3 TRBV7-7 few NA CASSLGVGITDTQYF TGTGCTAGCAGCTTAGGGGTGGGAATCACAGATACGCAGTATTTT
TRBJ2-6 TRBV4-2 NA TRBD2 CASSEASLAGAGANVLTF TGTGCCAGCAGCGAAGCGTCCCTAGCGGGAGCTGGGGCCAACGTCCTGACTTTC
TRBJ2-1 TRBV5-5 NA NA CASSWGRTGEQFF TGTGCCAGCAGCTGGGGTCGTACGGGTGAGCAGTTCTTC
TRBJ1-1 TRBV25-1 many NA CASSERRGSEAFF TGTGCCAGCAGTGAACGGAGGGGTTCTGAAGCTTTCTTT
TRBJ1-1 TRBV11-2 many NA CASSLGWSGRQAFF TGTGCCAGCAGCTTAGGTTGGAGTGGAAGGCAAGCTTTCTTT
TRBJ1-4 TRBV12-3/TRBV12-4 few TRBD1 CASSRDQGARGEKLFF TGTGCCAGCAGCAGGGATCAGGGGGCGAGAGGTGAAAAACTGTTTTTT
TRBJ2-7 TRBV7-2 NA TRBD2 CASSLAGGVISYEQYF TGTGCCAGCAGCTTAGCGGGGGGGGTCATCTCCTACGAGCAGTACTTC
TRBJ2-5 TRBV27 many TRBD2 CASSLWVAGEQETQYF TGTGCCAGCAGTTTATGGGTTGCGGGGGAGCAAGAGACCCAGTACTTC
TRBJ2-3 TRBV9 NA NA CASSPRTDHIGDTQYF TGTGCCAGCAGCCCCCGGACTGACCACATCGGGGATACGCAGTATTTT
TRBJ2-1 TRBV13 NA NA CASSPQTGHYNEQFF TGTGCCAGCAGCCCTCAGACGGGGCACTACAATGAGCAGTTCTTC
TRBJ2-2 TRBV20-1 NA NA CSAKGLGLTGELFF TGCAGTGCGAAGGGGCTAGGATTGACCGGGGAGCTGTTTTTT
TRBJ2-7 TRBV9 many TRBD2 CATSSLAVSPPLDEQYF TGTGCCACCTCATCCCTAGCGGTCTCCCCCCCGCTCGACGAGCAGTACTTC
TRBJ1-6 TRBV7-2 NA NA CASSVIGGSRSRNSPLHF TGTGCCAGCAGCGTGATAGGGGGTTCACGTTCGAGGAATTCACCCCTCCACTTT
TRBJ2-7 TRBV20-1 many NA CSAALQGYEQYF TGCAGTGCTGCGCTACAGGGCTACGAGCAGTACTTC
TRBJ2-1 TRBV5-1 few NA CASSPRDSVYNEQFF TGCGCCAGCAGCCCGCGGGACAGTGTATACAATGAGCAGTTCTTC
TRBJ2-6 TRBV12-3/TRBV12-4 many NA CASTTTPWGPSGANVLTF TGTGCCAGCACCACCACCCCCTGGGGGCCCTCTGGGGCCAACGTCCTGACTTTC
TRBJ2-7 TRBV7-2 NA NA CASSLVMWGGSNYEQYF TGTGCCAGCAGCTTAGTCATGTGGGGGGGCAGTAACTACGAGCAGTACTTC
TRBJ1-2 TRBV6-4 NA NA CATARASGYGYTF TGTGCCACAGCCAGGGCTTCGGGCTATGGCTACACCTTC
TRBJ1-6 TRBV9 few TRBD1 CASSAGQGHSPLHF TGTGCCAGCAGCGCCGGACAGGGCCATTCACCCCTCCACTTT